At least ten counts were recorded for the clone carrying this TCR beta chain. Authors of the study amplified TCR beta CDR3 regions from RNA transcripts. HTBI primers were employed in a first-round RT-PCR of the TCR CDR3. One entry per CDR3 protein results from TCRdb running MiXCR on the multiplex PCR reads. Of roughly 250,000 distinct CDR3 sequences in the sample, about 20% are singletons; the top ten hold roughly 60%. The data are from a study of T cells in Graves' hyperthyroidism and ophthalmopathy. Diagnosing involved the use of clinical symptoms, serum thyroxine and TRAb, thyroid ultrasound and orbital computed tomography. The sequencing input was blood. The TCR was taken from a man aged 25-45 years with Graves' ophthalmopathy.

CDR3 coding DNA: TGTGCCAGCAGCTTGAGGGTAACCGGGGAGCTGTTTTTT. It codes for CASSLRVTGELFF. V and J are TRBV11-2 and TRBJ2-2, with D possibly TRBD2 on 5 matching bases. The CDR3 runs to 13 residues. V dropped 3 bases and J dropped 5 bases, with 7 bases sitting between them. The germline V gene has CDR1 SGHAT and CDR2 FQNNGV.